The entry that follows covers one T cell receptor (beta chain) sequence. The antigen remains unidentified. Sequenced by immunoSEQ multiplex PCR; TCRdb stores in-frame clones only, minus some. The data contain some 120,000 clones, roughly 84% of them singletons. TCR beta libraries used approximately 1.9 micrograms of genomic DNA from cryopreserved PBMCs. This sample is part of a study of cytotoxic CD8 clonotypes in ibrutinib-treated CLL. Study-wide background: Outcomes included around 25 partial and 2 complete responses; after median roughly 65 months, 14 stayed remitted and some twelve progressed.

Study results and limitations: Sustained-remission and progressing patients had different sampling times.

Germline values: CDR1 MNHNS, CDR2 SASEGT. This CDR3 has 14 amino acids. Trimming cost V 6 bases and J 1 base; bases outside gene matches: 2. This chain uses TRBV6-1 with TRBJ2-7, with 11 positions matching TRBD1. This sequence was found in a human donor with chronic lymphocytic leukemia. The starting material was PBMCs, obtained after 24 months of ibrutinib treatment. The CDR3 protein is CASSRDRGSYEQYF. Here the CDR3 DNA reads TGTGCCAGCAGCCGGGACAGGGGGTCCTACGAGCAGTACTTC.